A selection of T cell receptor beta chains follows, all from one sample in a study of blood T cell repertoires in COVID-19. This table comes from immunoSEQ multiplex PCR, and its TCRdb copy is limited to in-frame clones, with some not included. This table holds over 100,000 clones, around 82% found once. The sequencing sample was made of peripheral blood. The source is a woman in her forties or fifties with acute or convalescent COVID-19. The CDR3 runs from the conserved cysteine through the conserved F or W. A D gene is named only where the DNA matches it firmly. Rows may omit the clone size; those that give it use once, few, many or a size class.

v_gene: TRBV5-4; len: 16; j_gene: TRBJ2-7; abundance: .; d_gene: .; CDR3aa: CASSPGGRRSTYEQYF; CDR3nt: TGTGCCAGCAGCCCTGGCGGGCGGAGGAGCACCTACGAGCAGTACTTC
v_gene: TRBV5-6; len: 14; j_gene: TRBJ1-1; abundance: few; d_gene: .; CDR3aa: CASLFLGENTEAFF; CDR3nt: TGTGCCAGCCTTTTTCTGGGAGAGAACACTGAAGCTTTCTTT
v_gene: TRBV6-2/TRBV6-3; len: 17; j_gene: TRBJ2-1; abundance: .; d_gene: TRBD2; CDR3aa: CASSDPLDAGGLNEQFF; CDR3nt: TGTGCCAGCAGTGACCCCCTGGATGCGGGGGGACTAAATGAGCAGTTCTTC
v_gene: TRBV30; len: 15; j_gene: TRBJ1-2; abundance: once; d_gene: .; CDR3aa: CAWSSTPGGGYGYTF; CDR3nt: TGTGCCTGGAGTAGTACGCCCGGGGGAGGCTATGGCTACACCTTC
v_gene: TRBV19; len: 15; j_gene: TRBJ1-4; abundance: .; d_gene: .; CDR3aa: CASSPRGGAGEKLFF; CDR3nt: TGTGCCAGTAGTCCCCGGGGGGGGGCCGGTGAAAAACTGTTTTTT
v_gene: TRBV7-3; len: 13; j_gene: TRBJ1-1; abundance: .; d_gene: TRBD1; CDR3aa: CASSSYRGTEAFF; CDR3nt: TGTGCCAGCAGCTCGTACAGGGGCACTGAAGCTTTCTTT
v_gene: TRBV6-5; len: 15; j_gene: TRBJ2-1; abundance: .; d_gene: TRBD2; CDR3aa: CASSYKRGGYNEQFF; CDR3nt: TGTGCCAGCAGTTATAAGCGGGGGGGGTACAATGAGCAGTTCTTC
v_gene: TRBV7-3; len: 14; j_gene: TRBJ2-3; abundance: .; d_gene: TRBD2; CDR3aa: CASSRGGGPGRQYF; CDR3nt: TGTGCCAGCAGCCGGGGCGGGGGGCCAGGGAGGCAGTATTTT
v_gene: TRBV2; len: 14; j_gene: TRBJ1-5; abundance: .; d_gene: .; CDR3aa: CASRGTFGGWPQHF; CDR3nt: TGTGCCAGCAGAGGGACATTTGGGGGTTGGCCCCAGCATTTT
v_gene: TRBV19; len: 14; j_gene: TRBJ1-2; abundance: few; d_gene: TRBD1; CDR3aa: CASSPYRTGDGYTF; CDR3nt: TGTGCCAGTAGTCCTTATCGGACAGGGGATGGCTACACCTTC
v_gene: TRBV15; len: 14; j_gene: TRBJ2-5; abundance: .; d_gene: TRBD2; CDR3aa: CATQGRGGGETQYF; CDR3nt: TGTGCCACCCAGGGGCGGGGGGGAGGCGAGACCCAGTACTTC
v_gene: TRBV5-1; len: 15; j_gene: TRBJ2-5; abundance: .; d_gene: .; CDR3aa: CASTEASLSDETQYF; CDR3nt: TGCGCCAGCACTGAGGCTAGCCTCTCGGATGAGACCCAGTACTTC
v_gene: TRBV6-5; len: 13; j_gene: TRBJ1-1; abundance: .; d_gene: TRBD1; CDR3aa: CASTRGANTEAFF; CDR3nt: TGTGCCAGCACCAGGGGGGCGAACACTGAAGCTTTCTTT
v_gene: TRBV9; len: 18; j_gene: TRBJ2-1; abundance: .; d_gene: .; CDR3aa: CASSVGRGRGSSYNEQFF; CDR3nt: TGTGCCAGCAGCGTAGGACGGGGGCGGGGGAGCTCCTACAATGAGCAGTTCTTC
v_gene: TRBV10-1; len: 14; j_gene: TRBJ1-5; abundance: .; d_gene: .; CDR3aa: CASSEGQGGQPQHF; CDR3nt: TGCGCCAGCAGTGAAGGGCAGGGAGGACAGCCCCAGCATTTT
v_gene: TRBV18; len: 15; j_gene: TRBJ2-1; abundance: .; d_gene: .; CDR3aa: CASSPGQVKYNEQFF; CDR3nt: TGTGCCAGCTCACCGGGACAAGTGAAATACAATGAGCAGTTCTTC
v_gene: TRBV6-5; len: 16; j_gene: TRBJ2-1; abundance: .; d_gene: TRBD1; CDR3aa: CASSYGTGPGYNEQFF; CDR3nt: TGTGCCAGCAGTTACGGGACAGGCCCAGGGTACAATGAGCAGTTCTTC
v_gene: TRBV7-9; len: 15; j_gene: TRBJ2-5; abundance: .; d_gene: .; CDR3aa: CASSPPGVAWETQYF; CDR3nt: TGTGCCAGCAGCCCCCCCGGGGTAGCCTGGGAGACCCAGTACTTC
v_gene: TRBV18; len: 13; j_gene: TRBJ2-1; abundance: .; d_gene: .; CDR3aa: CASSYSRENEQFF; CDR3nt: TGTGCCAGCTCATATTCAAGGGAGAATGAGCAGTTCTTC
v_gene: TRBV5-4; len: 15; j_gene: TRBJ1-1; abundance: .; d_gene: TRBD1; CDR3aa: CASSLAGTGGARAFF; CDR3nt: TGTGCCAGCAGCTTGGCCGGGACAGGGGGCGCGAGGGCTTTCTTT
v_gene: TRBV5-1; len: 14; j_gene: TRBJ2-4; abundance: .; d_gene: .; CDR3aa: CASSPTNSRGIQYF; CDR3nt: TGCGCCAGCAGCCCCACGAACTCCAGGGGCATTCAGTACTTC
v_gene: TRBV10-3; len: 15; j_gene: TRBJ1-6; abundance: .; d_gene: .; CDR3aa: CAISEQQARNSPLHF; CDR3nt: TGTGCCATCAGCGAACAACAGGCACGCAATTCACCCCTCCACTTT
v_gene: TRBV27; len: 18; j_gene: TRBJ2-3; abundance: .; d_gene: TRBD2; CDR3aa: CASRVAGPHDGVADTQYF; CDR3nt: TGTGCCAGCAGAGTAGCGGGCCCCCACGATGGGGTGGCAGATACGCAGTATTTT
v_gene: TRBV30; len: 12; j_gene: TRBJ1-2; abundance: .; d_gene: .; CDR3aa: CAWSVSGPGYTF; CDR3nt: TGTGCCTGGAGTGTCTCAGGGCCCGGCTACACCTTC
v_gene: TRBV28; len: 14; j_gene: TRBJ1-2; abundance: .; d_gene: .; CDR3aa: CASSLGSPTYGYTF; CDR3nt: TGTGCCAGCAGCCTCGGGTCCCCCACATATGGCTACACCTTC
v_gene: TRBV3-1/TRBV3-2; len: 14; j_gene: TRBJ2-7; abundance: .; d_gene: TRBD2; CDR3aa: CASSRAGEGYEQYF; CDR3nt: TGTGCCAGCAGCCGAGCGGGGGAGGGTTACGAGCAGTACTTC
v_gene: TRBV5-1; len: 16; j_gene: TRBJ2-2; abundance: .; d_gene: .; CDR3aa: CASRGAAYANTGELFF; CDR3nt: TGCGCCAGCAGGGGGGCGGCCTACGCGAACACCGGGGAGCTGTTTTTT
v_gene: TRBV9; len: 15; j_gene: TRBJ2-1; abundance: .; d_gene: TRBD1; CDR3aa: CASSERRTGRDEQFF; CDR3nt: TGTGCCAGCAGCGAGAGGAGGACAGGTCGGGATGAGCAGTTCTTC
v_gene: TRBV5-1; len: 15; j_gene: TRBJ2-3; abundance: once; d_gene: .; CDR3aa: CASSLGDRGTDTQYF; CDR3nt: TGCGCCAGCAGCTTGGGGGACCGGGGGACAGATACGCAGTATTTT
v_gene: TRBV9; len: 14; j_gene: TRBJ1-2; abundance: .; d_gene: .; CDR3aa: CASSVGPGAHGYTF; CDR3nt: TGTGCCAGCAGCGTGGGGCCAGGGGCGCATGGCTACACCTTC
v_gene: TRBV7-8; len: 17; j_gene: TRBJ2-7; abundance: .; d_gene: TRBD1; CDR3aa: CASSPRGGTGGSYEQYF; CDR3nt: TGTGCCAGCAGCCCCCGGGGTGGGACAGGGGGGAGCTACGAGCAGTACTTC
v_gene: TRBV7-2; len: 13; j_gene: TRBJ2-1; abundance: once; d_gene: .; CDR3aa: CASSGRWGGEQFF; CDR3nt: TGTGCCAGCAGCGGGAGGTGGGGGGGCGAGCAGTTCTTC
v_gene: TRBV20-1; len: 10; j_gene: TRBJ1-1; abundance: .; d_gene: TRBD1; CDR3aa: CSTGDTEAFF; CDR3nt: TGCAGCACAGGGGACACTGAAGCTTTCTTT
v_gene: TRBV27; len: 19; j_gene: TRBJ2-5; abundance: .; d_gene: TRBD2; CDR3aa: CASSRRGFERLAGKKTQYF; CDR3nt: TGTGCCAGCAGCCGCAGGGGGTTCGAGAGACTAGCGGGGAAGAAGACCCAGTACTTC
v_gene: TRBV6-5; len: 16; j_gene: TRBJ1-1; abundance: .; d_gene: .; CDR3aa: CASSYLRDSGNTEAFF; CDR3nt: TGTGCCAGCAGTTACCTGCGGGATTCAGGGAACACTGAAGCTTTCTTT
v_gene: TRBV2; len: 11; j_gene: TRBJ1-1; abundance: .; d_gene: .; CDR3aa: CASKPAFEAFF; CDR3nt: TGTGCCAGCAAGCCCGCCTTTGAAGCTTTCTTT
v_gene: TRBV7-9; len: 12; j_gene: TRBJ1-1; abundance: .; d_gene: .; CDR3aa: CASSPSTERAFF; CDR3nt: TGTGCCAGCAGCCCCTCGACAGAGCGAGCTTTCTTT
v_gene: TRBV2; len: 14; j_gene: TRBJ2-3; abundance: .; d_gene: TRBD1; CDR3aa: CASRADRVTDTQYF; CDR3nt: TGTGCCAGCAGGGCGGACAGGGTCACAGATACGCAGTATTTT
v_gene: TRBV5-4; len: 13; j_gene: TRBJ2-5; abundance: .; d_gene: .; CDR3aa: CASSAQPTETQYF; CDR3nt: TGTGCCAGCAGCGCGCAACCCACGGAGACCCAGTACTTC
v_gene: TRBV28; len: 17; j_gene: TRBJ1-3; abundance: .; d_gene: .; CDR3aa: CASSSGEGLSSGNTIYF; CDR3nt: TGTGCCAGCAGTTCCGGCGAGGGACTTTCCTCTGGAAACACCATATATTTT
v_gene: TRBV27; len: 15; j_gene: TRBJ2-1; abundance: .; d_gene: TRBD2; CDR3aa: CARDPGTSGGNEQFF; CDR3nt: TGTGCCAGAGACCCCGGGACTAGCGGGGGGAATGAGCAGTTCTTC
v_gene: TRBV7-8; len: 13; j_gene: TRBJ1-1; abundance: .; d_gene: .; CDR3aa: CASSLQGNTEAFF; CDR3nt: TGTGCCAGCAGCCTACAGGGAAACACTGAAGCTTTCTTT
v_gene: TRBV6-1; len: 16; j_gene: TRBJ2-7; abundance: once; d_gene: TRBD1; CDR3aa: CASSEVPGQGFYEQYF; CDR3nt: TGTGCCAGCAGTGAAGTCCCGGGACAGGGATTCTACGAGCAGTACTTC
v_gene: TRBV30; len: 13; j_gene: TRBJ1-6; abundance: few; d_gene: .; CDR3aa: CAWSVAGRSPLHF; CDR3nt: TGTGCCTGGAGTGTAGCAGGTAGATCACCCCTCCACTTT
v_gene: TRBV2; len: 13; j_gene: TRBJ1-2; abundance: .; d_gene: TRBD1; CDR3aa: CASSPRQGYGYTF; CDR3nt: TGTGCCAGCAGTCCAAGACAGGGGTATGGCTACACCTTC
v_gene: TRBV19; len: 14; j_gene: TRBJ2-2; abundance: .; d_gene: TRBD1; CDR3aa: CASRTGQGTGELFF; CDR3nt: TGTGCCAGTAGAACGGGACAGGGGACCGGGGAGCTGTTTTTT
v_gene: TRBV9; len: 15; j_gene: TRBJ2-7; abundance: .; d_gene: TRBD2; CDR3aa: CASSVGWEGWAEQYF; CDR3nt: TGTGCCAGCAGCGTAGGCTGGGAGGGATGGGCCGAGCAGTACTTC
v_gene: TRBV5-1; len: 14; j_gene: TRBJ2-5; abundance: .; d_gene: TRBD2; CDR3aa: CASSLVAGTETQYF; CDR3nt: TGCGCCAGCAGCTTGGTAGCGGGGACGGAGACCCAGTACTTC
v_gene: TRBV11-1; len: 15; j_gene: TRBJ1-1; abundance: .; d_gene: TRBD1; CDR3aa: CASSWTGLVTPEAFF; CDR3nt: TGTGCCAGCAGCTGGACAGGGTTAGTTACCCCTGAAGCTTTCTTT
v_gene: TRBV9; len: 14; j_gene: TRBJ1-1; abundance: once; d_gene: TRBD1; CDR3aa: CASSPRTGGTEAFF; CDR3nt: TGTGCCAGCAGCCCCCGGACAGGTGGCACTGAAGCTTTCTTT
v_gene: TRBV10-1; len: 16; j_gene: TRBJ2-1; abundance: .; d_gene: TRBD2; CDR3aa: CASSGRGGLGSHEQFF; CDR3nt: TGCGCCAGCAGTGGCCGCGGGGGACTAGGGTCCCATGAGCAGTTCTTC
v_gene: TRBV2; len: 11; j_gene: TRBJ1-1; abundance: .; d_gene: .; CDR3aa: CASSAGGGPFF; CDR3nt: TGTGCCAGCAGTGCGGGAGGTGGTCCTTTCTTT
v_gene: TRBV28; len: 13; j_gene: TRBJ1-2; abundance: .; d_gene: .; CDR3aa: CASRPHQAYGYTF; CDR3nt: TGTGCCAGCAGGCCCCATCAAGCTTATGGCTACACCTTC